This T cell receptor beta chain originates from a study of T-cell memory formation after mild COVID-19. On the study more broadly: TCR clusters mostly belonged to single donors. Study findings and constraints: Of the contracting clones, CD4+ ones lay mainly in CM and EM, and CD8+ ones in EMRA. There were some responding clones in pre-infection memory, which suggested that cross-reactive memory had joined.

5'RACE, which relied on constant-segment primers, yielded TCR alpha and TCR beta cDNA libraries carrying sample barcodes and UMIs. Using its own MiXCR run on the 5' RACE reads, TCRdb lists one record per CDR3 protein. Of approximately 210,000 distinct CDR3 sequences detected, 10% appear once; the ten largest clones hold less than 4%. This clonotype was seen a few times. Antigen specificity is unknown. The sequence came from a man aged 18 to 30 who had mild COVID-19 (a few samples of this study predate the infection). Cell type and time point are not known. The specimen sequenced was PBMCs or a T cell subset sorted from them (not recorded which).

The CDR3 loop reads CSARADGPNTIYF. DNA of the CDR3: TGCAGTGCTAGGGCGGACGGTCCAAACACCATATATTTT. This chain links TRBV20-1 with TRBJ1-3; D gene uncertain. Germline loops: CDR1 DFQATT, CDR2 SNEGSKA (reference sequence). The V end lost 3 bases, the J end lost 6 bases, and 12 bases lay between the germline ends. The CDR3 extends over 13 amino acids.